One T cell receptor (beta chain) is described in this entry. Antigen: not known. The source of the sample is a study of post-analysis software for immune sequencing data. Notes on the study in general: Patients used about five TRBV segments, including TRBV5-6, TRBV5-1 and TRBV20-1, more often than controls.

CDR1 is MNHEY and CDR2 is SMNVEV in the germline V gene (reference sequence). The V and J ends lost 4 bases and 8 bases, in that order; junction bases with no gene match: 8. The CDR3 has 14 amino acids. Unique molecular identifiers were present in the TCR beta cDNA libraries. TCRdb called the PCR reads again in MiXCR, with one record for every CDR3 protein. The sample yields about 770,000 distinct CDR3 sequences, about 43% seen once. This sequence joins TRBV27 and TRBJ1-2; 9 nucleotides line up with TRBD1. This receptor was taken from a girl aged 5-17 years with multiple sclerosis. What was sequenced was blood. This chain's CDR3 is CASSSTGTGNGYTF. In DNA, the CDR3 is TGTGCCAGCAGTTCAACCGGGACAGGGAACGGCTACACCTTC.